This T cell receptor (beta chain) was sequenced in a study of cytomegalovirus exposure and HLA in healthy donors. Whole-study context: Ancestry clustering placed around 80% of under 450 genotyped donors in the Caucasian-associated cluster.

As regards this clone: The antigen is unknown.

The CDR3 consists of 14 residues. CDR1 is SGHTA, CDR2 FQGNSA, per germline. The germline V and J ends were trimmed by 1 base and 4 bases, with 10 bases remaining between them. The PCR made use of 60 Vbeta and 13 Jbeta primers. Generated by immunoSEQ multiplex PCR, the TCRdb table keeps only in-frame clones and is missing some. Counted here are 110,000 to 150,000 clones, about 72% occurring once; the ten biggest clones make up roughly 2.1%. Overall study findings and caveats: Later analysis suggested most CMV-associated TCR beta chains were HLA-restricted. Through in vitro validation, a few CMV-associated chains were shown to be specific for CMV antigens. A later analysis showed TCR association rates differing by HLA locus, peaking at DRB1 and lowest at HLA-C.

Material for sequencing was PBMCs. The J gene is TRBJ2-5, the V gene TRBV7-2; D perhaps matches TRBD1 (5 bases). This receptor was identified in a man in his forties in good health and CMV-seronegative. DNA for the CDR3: TGTGCCAGCAGCTTAGTTGTGGGGCGAGAGACCCAGTACTTC. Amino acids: CASSLVVGRETQYF.